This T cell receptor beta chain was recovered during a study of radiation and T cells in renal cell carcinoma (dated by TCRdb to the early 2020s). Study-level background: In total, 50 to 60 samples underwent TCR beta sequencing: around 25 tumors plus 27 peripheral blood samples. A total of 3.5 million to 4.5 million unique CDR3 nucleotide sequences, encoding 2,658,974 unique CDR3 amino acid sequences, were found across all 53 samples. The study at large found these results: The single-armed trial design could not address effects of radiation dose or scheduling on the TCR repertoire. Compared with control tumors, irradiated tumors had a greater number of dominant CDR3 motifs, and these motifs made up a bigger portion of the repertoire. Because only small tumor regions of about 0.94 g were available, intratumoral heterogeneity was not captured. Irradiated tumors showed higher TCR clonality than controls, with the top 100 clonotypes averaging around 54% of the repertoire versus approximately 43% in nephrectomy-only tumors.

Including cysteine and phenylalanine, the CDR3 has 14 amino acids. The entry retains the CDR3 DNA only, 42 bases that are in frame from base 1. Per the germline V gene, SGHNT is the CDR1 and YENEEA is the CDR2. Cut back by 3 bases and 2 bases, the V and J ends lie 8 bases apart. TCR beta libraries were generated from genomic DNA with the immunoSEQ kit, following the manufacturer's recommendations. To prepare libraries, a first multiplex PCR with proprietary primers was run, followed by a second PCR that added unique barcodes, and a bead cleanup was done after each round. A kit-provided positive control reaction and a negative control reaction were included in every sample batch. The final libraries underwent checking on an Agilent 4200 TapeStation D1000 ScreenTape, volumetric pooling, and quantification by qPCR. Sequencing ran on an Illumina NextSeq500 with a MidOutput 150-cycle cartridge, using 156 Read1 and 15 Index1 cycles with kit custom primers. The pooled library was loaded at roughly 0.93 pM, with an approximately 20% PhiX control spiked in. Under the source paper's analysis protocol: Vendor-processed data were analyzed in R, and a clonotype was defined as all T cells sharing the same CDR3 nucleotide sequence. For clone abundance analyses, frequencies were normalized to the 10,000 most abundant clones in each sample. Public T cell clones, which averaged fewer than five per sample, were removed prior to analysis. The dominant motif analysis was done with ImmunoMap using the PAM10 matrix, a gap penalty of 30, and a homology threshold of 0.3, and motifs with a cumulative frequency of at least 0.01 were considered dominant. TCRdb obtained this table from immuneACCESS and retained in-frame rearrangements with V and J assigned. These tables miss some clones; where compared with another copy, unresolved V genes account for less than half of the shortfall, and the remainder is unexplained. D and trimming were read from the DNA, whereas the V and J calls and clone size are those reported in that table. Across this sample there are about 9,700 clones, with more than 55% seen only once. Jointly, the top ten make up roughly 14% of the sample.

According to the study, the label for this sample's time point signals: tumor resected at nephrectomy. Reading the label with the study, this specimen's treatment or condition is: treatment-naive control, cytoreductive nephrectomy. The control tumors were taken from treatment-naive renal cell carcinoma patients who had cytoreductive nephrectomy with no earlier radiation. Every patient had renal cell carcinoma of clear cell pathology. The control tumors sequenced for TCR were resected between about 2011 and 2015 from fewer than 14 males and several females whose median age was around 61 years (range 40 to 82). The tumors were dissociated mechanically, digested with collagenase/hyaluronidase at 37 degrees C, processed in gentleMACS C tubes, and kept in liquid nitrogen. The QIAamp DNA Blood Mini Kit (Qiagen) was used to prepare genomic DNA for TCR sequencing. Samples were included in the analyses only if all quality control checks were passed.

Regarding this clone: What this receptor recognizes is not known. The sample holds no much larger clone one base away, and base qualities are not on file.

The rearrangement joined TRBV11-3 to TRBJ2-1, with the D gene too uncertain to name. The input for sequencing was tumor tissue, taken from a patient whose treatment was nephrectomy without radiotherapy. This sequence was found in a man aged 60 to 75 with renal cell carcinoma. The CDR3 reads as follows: CASSLRPPYNEQFF. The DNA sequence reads TGTGCCAGCAGCTTGAGACCACCCTACAATGAGCAGTTCTTC.